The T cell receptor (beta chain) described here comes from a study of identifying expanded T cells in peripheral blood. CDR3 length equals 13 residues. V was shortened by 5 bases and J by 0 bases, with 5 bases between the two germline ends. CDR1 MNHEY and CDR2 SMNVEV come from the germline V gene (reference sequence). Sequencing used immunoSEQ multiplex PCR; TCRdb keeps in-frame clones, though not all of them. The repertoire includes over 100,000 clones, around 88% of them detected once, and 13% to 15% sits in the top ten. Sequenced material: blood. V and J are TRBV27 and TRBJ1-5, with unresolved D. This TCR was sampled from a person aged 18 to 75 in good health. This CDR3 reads CASSGDSNQPQHF. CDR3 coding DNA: TGTGCCAGCAGTGGAGATAGCAATCAGCCCCAGCATTTT.